A selection of T cell receptor beta chains follows, all from one sample in a study of T cells in tuberculosis. The table came from immunoSEQ multiplex PCR; TCRdb's copy has only in-frame clones and leaves some out. Of 25,000 to 35,000 clones listed, over 85% are singletons. The sample comprised PBMCs. The receptors derive from a donor aged 10-29 years with latent tuberculosis or without tuberculosis infection. Each CDR3 is given with its conserved first and last residue. D genes are given only for firm matches. Some rows mark clone size as missing; the rest say once, few, many or name a class of expanded clone.

>TRBV2|NA|13|NA|TRBJ1-2
TGTGCCAGCAGTGTAGTCTCACCATTTTCCTACACCTTC
CASSVVSPFSYTF
>TRBV18|NA|16|NA|TRBJ2-3
TGTGCCAGCTCACCAGGGGCGGGGCGAAGCACAGATACGCAGTATTTT
CASSPGAGRSTDTQYF
>TRBV4-3|TRBD2|14|NA|TRBJ2-7
TGCGCCAGCAGCCAGTGGGACTACTCCTACGAGCAGTACTTC
CASSQWDYSYEQYF
>TRBV5-1|NA|15|NA|TRBJ2-7
TGCGCCAGCAGCTTGAAACAGGGAGACTCCTACGAGCAGTACTTC
CASSLKQGDSYEQYF
>TRBV5-1|TRBD1|14|NA|TRBJ1-1
TGCGCCAGCAGAACCGGGACAGAACACACTGAAGCTTTCTTT
CASRTGTEHTEAFF
>TRBV27|TRBD2|15|once|TRBJ2-1
TGTGCCAGCAGTCCTAGCGGGGGGGCCCCAAGGGAGCAGTTCTTC
CASSPSGGAPREQFF
>TRBV2|NA|12|NA|TRBJ1-1
TGTGCCAGCAGGGAGGGGAACACTGAAGCTTTCTTT
CASREGNTEAFF
>TRBV7-9|NA|15|NA|TRBJ1-3
TGTGCCAGCAGCCCCCTCGGGGACTTTGAGAGCACTATATATTTT
CASSPLGDFESTIYF
>TRBV27|NA|14|NA|TRBJ1-1
TGTGCCAGCAGCGTCCCCGGGGGGCTCCCCGAAGCTTTCTTT
CASSVPGGLPEAFF
>TRBV6-5|NA|13|NA|TRBJ1-1
TGTGCCAGCAAGACGGTGCGGGACACTGAAGCTTTCTTT
CASKTVRDTEAFF
>TRBV19|TRBD1|15|NA|TRBJ2-7
TGTGCCAGTAGTTCACGCGGGACAGGGATAAACCCCCAGTACTTC
CASSSRGTGINPQYF
>TRBV28|TRBD2|17|NA|TRBJ2-1
TGTGCCAGCAGTTCCATCCCCGCTAGCGGGCCTTACAATGAGCAGTTCTTC
CASSSIPASGPYNEQFF
>TRBV18|TRBD2|15|NA|TRBJ2-1
TGTGCCAGCTCACCGGGACTAGGCTCCTACAATGAGCAGTTCTTC
CASSPGLGSYNEQFF
>TRBV7-9|TRBD2|15|NA|TRBJ2-5
TGTGCCAGCAGCGGACTGCGGGGGGTCGAAGAGACCCAGTACTTC
CASSGLRGVEETQYF
>TRBV19|TRBD2|16|NA|TRBJ2-7
TGTGCCAGTAGTATGGAAAGCGGGATTACGACCTACGAGCAGTACTTC
CASSMESGITTYEQYF
>TRBV27|NA|15|NA|TRBJ1-5
TGTGCCAGCAGTTCACTTTACGGTGGCAATCAGCCCCAGCATTTT
CASSSLYGGNQPQHF
>TRBV19|NA|15|NA|TRBJ1-5
TGTGCCAGTAGTAGATCAACGGACAGTAGTCAGCCCCAGCATTTT
CASSRSTDSSQPQHF
>TRBV27|NA|13|NA|TRBJ2-7
TGTGCCAGCAGTTTAACAGGAACCTACGAGCAGTACTTC
CASSLTGTYEQYF
>TRBV25-1|NA|15|NA|TRBJ2-2
TGTGCCAGCAGTGAAAATCAGGGTAACACCGGGGAGCTGTTTTTT
CASSENQGNTGELFF
>TRBV5-1|TRBD1|15|NA|TRBJ2-7
TGCGCCAGCAGCTTGCTTGGGACAGGGGCGTACGAGCAGTACTTC
CASSLLGTGAYEQYF
>TRBV5-6|NA|15|NA|TRBJ1-5
TGTGCCAGCAGCTTGGAGCGTTCTGGCAATCAGCCCCAGCATTTT
CASSLERSGNQPQHF
>TRBV21-1|NA|13|NA|TRBJ1-1
TGTGCCAGCAGCAAAGGGGACTACACTGAAGCTTTCTTT
CASSKGDYTEAFF
>TRBV28|TRBD1|15|once|TRBJ2-7
TGTGCCAGCAGTTTATACGGGACAGGGTTCGCCGAGCAGTACTTC
CASSLYGTGFAEQYF
>TRBV6-7|NA|13|NA|TRBJ1-1
TGTGCCAGCAGTCCACGAGACAGTTCAGAAGCTTTCTTT
CASSPRDSSEAFF
>TRBV27|NA|17|NA|TRBJ2-1
TGTGCCAGCAGTGGTCGATATAGAGCGGAGCGTCACAATGAGCAGTTCTTC
CASSGRYRAERHNEQFF
>TRBV2|NA|13|once|TRBJ2-7
TGTGCCAGCAGTGAATCGGGAAGGCTCGAGCAGTACTTC
CASSESGRLEQYF
>TRBV4-1|NA|15|NA|TRBJ2-7
TGCGCCAGCAGCCAAGGGATTAGCGGTTCCTACGAGCAGTACTTC
CASSQGISGSYEQYF
>TRBV28|NA|14|NA|TRBJ1-5
TGTGCCAGCAGCTGGGGGGGGGTAGGTCAGCCCCAGCATTTT
CASSWGGVGQPQHF
>TRBV28|NA|14|NA|TRBJ2-1
TGTGCCAGCAGTTTGAGGTATTCCTACAATGAGCAGTTCTTC
CASSLRYSYNEQFF
>TRBV7-7|TRBD1|15|once|TRBJ2-3
TGTGCTAGCAGCTCCTCGACAGGGCGCACAGATACGCAGTATTTT
CASSSSTGRTDTQYF
>TRBV7-9|NA|12|NA|TRBJ1-1
TGTGCCAGCAGCTTTGGCACCACTGAAGCTTTCTTT
CASSFGTTEAFF